This T cell receptor beta chain was found in a study of CD8+CD57+ T cells in acquired aplastic anemia. In the study overall: The sorted CD4+ and CD8+ cells yielded an average approximately 3.2 ug of DNA. Study-wide findings and caveats: Roughly 27 shared CD8+ CDR3s appeared highly expressed within patients' immunodominant clones.

Ten or more counts support this clonotype. Its specificity is not known. Trimming took off 4 bases at V and 8 bases at J, with 9 bases between the two ends. Germline CDR1 reads LNHDA; CDR2 reads SQIVND (reference sequence). This CDR3 has 12 amino acids. It was patients with CD8+CD57+ cell expansion by flow cytometry who were chosen for sequencing. Both TCR beta VDJ combination and CDR3 sequence profiling were carried out. Genomic DNA was the template for this profiling. TCRdb reanalysed the reads using MiXCR and keeps one entry per CDR3 protein. The data hold hundreds of thousands of distinct CDR3 sequences, with around 50% observed a single time.

The sample was sorted CD4+, CD8+, or CD8+CD57+ T cells (not recorded which) from PBMCs. The sequence came from a human donor with aplastic anemia. The J gene is TRBJ1-5, the V gene TRBV19; D gene unclear. CDR3 amino acids: CASSNREKPQHF. The CDR3 bases are TGTGCCAGTAGTAACCGGGAGAAGCCCCAGCATTTT.